These 29 T cell receptor beta chains were sequenced from one sample in a study of CD8+ T cells in alopecia areata. cDNA prepared by RNA extraction and subsequent reverse transcription served as the template for sequencing. TCRdb's table, derived via immunoSEQ multiplex PCR, lists solely in-frame clones and lacks some. The data contain about 160,000 clones, around 59% of them singletons. Treatment indicated: oral pan-JAK inhibitor, 5-10 mg twice daily. The sample was CD4+ T cells sorted from blood, taken at week 24, from a patient treated with tofacitinib. These receptors all stem from a human donor with alopecia areata.

This clone has more than one count but fewer than ten. This CDR3 reads CAWSVTRFTDTQYF. The CDR3 coding sequence is TGTGCCTGGAGTGTAACCAGATTCACAGATACGCAGTATTTT. The V call is TRBV30, the J call TRBJ2-3; D call uncertain. This CDR3 is built from 14 residues. With 0 bases removed from V and 2 bases from J, the gap between germline ends came to 9 bases. CDR1 and CDR2 (germline): GTSNPN, SVGIG (reference sequence). Full variable domain (outside the CDR3, taken from reference TRBV30 and TRBJ2-3): SQTIHQWPATLVQPVGSPLSLECTVEGTSNPNLYWYRQAAGRGLQLLFYSVGIGQISSEVPQNLSASRPQDRQFILSSKKLLLSDSGFYLCAWSVTRFTDTQYFGPGTRLTVL.

The chain joins TRBV27 to TRBJ2-7; D is unclear. CDR3 size: 12 residues. Germline V CDR1 and CDR2: MNHEY, SMNVEV (reference sequence). The V gene lost 5 bases and the J gene lost 2 bases, with 7 bases spanning the gap. The CDR3 DNA is TGTGCCAGCAGTCCTTCGCCCTACGAGCAGTACTTC. This encodes CASSPSPYEQYF.

This clone was recorded once. The V and J genes are TRBV29-1 and TRBJ2-7; TRBD1 matches 8 bases. The CDR3 spans 14 residues. V shed 6 bases, J shed 3 bases, and the junction held 10 bases outside the gene matches. Germline V CDR1 and CDR2: SQVTM, ANQGSEA. The CDR3 DNA follows: TGCAGCGTGGGACGGGACAGGATAGACTACGAGCAGTACTTC. This encodes CSVGRDRIDYEQYF.

The CDR3 loop reads CSVEVRALNTEAFF. CDR3 sequence (DNA): TGCAGCGTTGAAGTACGGGCCTTGAACACTGAAGCTTTCTTT. The chain links TRBV29-1 to TRBJ1-1, with D unclear. Germline CDR1 SQVTM, CDR2 ANQGSEA. The CDR3 loop spans 14 amino acids. V gave up 1 base and J gave up 0 bases, with 9 bases separating them.

This clone has a single count. The chain recombines TRBV7-9 with TRBJ2-3; 7 nucleotides agree with TRBD2. Germline V gene lookup returns CDR1 SEHNR and CDR2 FQNEAQ (reference sequence). The CDR3 extends over 14 amino acids. The V segment lost 5 bases and the J segment 5 bases; nucleotides outside the gene matches: 7. CDR3 in DNA: TGTGCCAGCAGCCGCTGGGCTAGCGGAGATACGCAGTATTTT. It codes for CASSRWASGDTQYF. Variable domain in full (rest from reference TRBV7-9 and TRBJ2-3): DTGVSQNPRHKITKRGQNVTFRCDPISEHNRLYWYRQTLGQGPEFLTYFQNEAQLEKSRLLSDRFSAERPKGSFSTLEIQRTEQGDSAMYLCASSRWASGDTQYFGPGTRLTVL.

The J gene is TRBJ1-2, the V gene TRBV19; no firm D call. The length of the CDR3 is 13 residues. The V end lost 6 bases, the J end lost 5 bases, and 13 bases lay between the germline ends. Germline V gene lookup returns CDR1 LNHDA and CDR2 SQIVND (reference sequence). The CDR3 DNA sequence: TGTGCCAGTAGCGATAAGGACTGGTATGGCTACACCTTC. Protein sequence: CASSDKDWYGYTF.

The V call is TRBV10-1, the J call TRBJ1-1; possibly TRBD1 for D (6 bases). Germline lookup yields CDR1 WNHNN and CDR2 SYGVQD (reference sequence). The CDR3 runs to 15 residues. V lost 6 bases to trimming and J lost 0 bases, with 14 bases between them. CDR3 residues: CASSPQGLVNTEAFF. CDR3 in DNA: TGCGCCAGCAGCCCCCAGGGGCTGGTGAACACTGAAGCTTTCTTT.

The rearrangement joins TRBV6-1 to TRBJ2-5; D ambiguous. The V end lost 2 bases, the J end lost 5 bases, and 9 bases lay between the germline ends. CDR1 and CDR2 (germline): MNHNS, SASEGT. This CDR3 contains 13 residues. The CDR3 here is CASSESTLETQYF. The CDR3 DNA sequence: TGTGCCAGCAGTGAAAGCACACTGGAGACCCAGTACTTC.

This clone showed up just a few times. The chain uses TRBV19 and TRBJ1-1; TRBD1 aligns across 7 bases. The trim removed 6 bases at V and 0 bases at J, leaving 10 bases unmatched. The CDR3 is made up of 16 amino acids. Germline CDR1 is LNHDA and CDR2 is SQIVND (reference sequence). CDR3 in DNA: TGTGCCAGTAGGGGTGACAGGGTGGGAGTGAACACTGAAGCTTTCTTT. The encoded protein is CASRGDRVGVNTEAFF.

This clone was seen only a few times. This chain links TRBV4-2 with TRBJ2-5; 11 nucleotides agree with TRBD2. CDR1 LGHNA and CDR2 YNFKEQ come from the germline V gene. This CDR3 region has 16 residues. With 8 bases clipped from V and 0 bases from J, the junction kept 8 bases outside the gene matches. The CDR3 DNA follows: TGTGCCAGCGCCCAGGCTAGCGGGGGGAACCAAGAGACCCAGTACTTC. It specifies CASAQASGGNQETQYF.

The rearrangement joins TRBV5-1 to TRBJ2-7; 11 positions agree with TRBD1. The CDR3 has 15 amino acids. CDR1 is SGHRS and CDR2 is YFSETQ in the germline V gene. V lost 7 bases, J lost 3 bases, and 9 bases stayed unmatched. The CDR3 region is CASGSPGQGVYEQYF. The CDR3 region has the DNA TGCGCCAGCGGATCCCCGGGACAGGGGGTCTACGAGCAGTACTTC.

The chain employs TRBV4-1 and TRBJ1-2; D not certain. The CDR3 is made up of 15 amino acids. The V and J ends lost 0 bases and 7 bases respectively, with 15 bases between them. Germline V gene data show CDR1 as MGHRA and CDR2 as YSYEKL. As DNA, the CDR3 is TGCGCCAGCAGCCAAGATTCGCGGGGAACACGTGGCTACACCTTC. The encoded protein is CASSQDSRGTRGYTF.

Turning to this clone: One end of the junction is discordant with germline, which a read error may explain. The rearrangement uses TRBV4-1 and TRBJ1-6; 7 bases match TRBD1. The CDR3 has 16 residues. The V gene's germline CDR1 is MGHRA and CDR2 YSYEKL. This chain's CDR3 is CASRQGQEEYNSPLHF. CDR3 DNA: TGCGCCAGCAGACAAGGACAGGAAGAGTATAATTCACCCCTCCACTTT.

The chain uses TRBV6-1 and TRBJ2-5; either TRBD1 or TRBD2 may fit D (5 bases each). The CDR3 has 13 residues. Germline V gene sequence: CDR1 MNHNS, CDR2 SASEGT. Deletions cut 5 bases from V and 4 bases from J, with 11 bases between. The CDR3 here is CASSRDLTETQYF. As DNA, the CDR3 is TGTGCCAGCAGTCGGGACCTTACAGAGACCCAGTACTTC.

V usage is TRBV5-6 and J usage is TRBJ2-5; no definite D call. Germline loops: CDR1 SGHDT, CDR2 YYEEEE. This CDR3 has 11 residues. The ends were cut back, 2 bases at V and 4 bases at J, with 3 bases in the middle. Here the CDR3 reads CASSFRETQYF. The CDR3 DNA is TGTGCCAGCAGCTTTAGAGAGACCCAGTACTTC. Supplemented by reference TRBV5-6 and TRBJ2-5, the full variable domain reads DAGVTQSPTHLIKTRGQQVTLRCSPKSGHDTVSWYQQALGQGPQFIFQYYEEEERQRGNFPDRFSGHQFPNYSSELNVNALLLGDSALYLCASSFRETQYFGPGTRLLVL.

This sequence joins TRBV14 and TRBJ1-1; D not resolved. This CDR3 is 13 amino acids long. The germline V gene encodes CDR1 SGHDN and CDR2 FVKESK. V was trimmed by 5 bases and J by 1 base, leaving 8 bases between them. CDR3 protein: CASSARRNTEAFF. The CDR3 DNA reads as TGTGCCAGCAGCGCTCGACGGAACACTGAAGCTTTCTTT.

The rearrangement links TRBV30 to TRBJ1-2; 7 bases line up with TRBD1. Germline CDR1 is GTSNPN and CDR2 is SVGIG (reference sequence). With 4 bases clipped from V and 4 bases from J, the junction kept 6 bases outside the gene matches. The CDR3 extends over 13 amino acids. The CDR3 here is CAWNRGHLYGYTF. The CDR3 DNA is TGTGCCTGGAACAGGGGCCACCTCTATGGCTACACCTTC.

The chain joins TRBV30 to TRBJ1-2, with D possibly being TRBD1 (5 bases). The V and J ends lost 0 bases and 7 bases respectively, with 12 bases between them. CDR1 GTSNPN and CDR2 SVGIG come from the germline V gene (reference sequence). This CDR3 is 13 amino acids long. In nucleotides, the CDR3 is TGTGCCTGGAGTGTACTTTGGGGCAGTGGCTACACCTTC. Its translation: CAWSVLWGSGYTF.

The chain recombines TRBV25-1 with TRBJ2-7, with 10 bases that match TRBD1. The CDR3 covers 14 residues. Germline CDR1 MGHDK, CDR2 SYGVNS. After removal of 3 bases from V and 4 bases from J, the junction contained 3 bases not matched to a gene. The CDR3: CASSEGQGFYEQYF. For the CDR3, the DNA is TGTGCCAGCAGTGAGGGACAGGGGTTTTACGAGCAGTACTTC.

This clone was found a few times. The chain carries TRBV7-2 and TRBJ2-1; 9 positions agree with TRBD2. The V and J ends lost 1 base and 1 base, in that order; junction bases with no gene match: 2. This CDR3 has 16 amino acids. CDR1 is SGHTA and CDR2 is FQGNSA in the germline V gene. The CDR3 DNA reads as TGTGCCAGCAGCTTAGTAGCGGGGGAATCCTACAATGAGCAGTTCTTC. This gives the protein CASSLVAGESYNEQFF.

The V gene is TRBV29-1, the J gene TRBJ2-7, with 7 bases lining up with TRBD1. Germline V gene lookup returns CDR1 SQVTM and CDR2 ANQGSEA. Unmatched junction bases numbered 15, after V lost 6 bases and J lost 4 bases. The CDR3 sequence is 15 residues long. CDR3 coding DNA: TGCAGCGTGAGGGGAACAGGGGAGAAGGGTTACGAGCAGTACTTC. Protein product: CSVRGTGEKGYEQYF.

The chain carries TRBV29-1 and TRBJ2-3; D may be TRBD1 or TRBD2 (5 bases each). The CDR3 loop spans 14 amino acids. Between the trimmed V and J ends, which lost 5 bases and 5 bases, there was a span of 17 bases. Germline assignment: CDR1 SQVTM and CDR2 ANQGSEA. The CDR3 protein is CSVIRDPSLDTQYF. In DNA form, the CDR3 reads TGCAGCGTTATTCGGGACCCCTCCCTAGATACGCAGTATTTT.

The chain is built from TRBV2 and TRBJ1-1; perhaps TRBD1 as D (6 bases). The CDR3 is 13 amino acids. Per the germline V gene, CDR1 is SNHLY and CDR2 is FYNNEI. With 7 bases removed from V and 10 bases from J, the gap between germline ends came to 19 bases. The CDR3 nucleotides are TGTGCCAGCAACCCAGGTGGGCAAGGGGGAGCTTTCTTT. It yields the protein CASNPGGQGGAFF.

The CDR3 DNA is TGTGCCTGGAGTGTCTCTGCCGGGGAAGCTTTCTTT. Encoded protein: CAWSVSAGEAFF. This chain connects TRBV30 to TRBJ1-1; D not certain. The CDR3 sequence is 12 residues long. Germline values: CDR1 GTSNPN, CDR2 SVGIG (reference sequence). The V end was cut by 0 bases, the J end by 8 bases, with 10 bases between.

A few counts support this clone. The rearrangement links TRBV18 to TRBJ2-2; TRBD2 matches 8 bases. The germline CDR1 and CDR2 sequences are KGHSH and LQKENI. V trimming: 4 bases; J trimming: 4 bases; junction bases outside the gene matches: 5. CDR3 length: 15 amino acids. The CDR3 loop is CASSLRLASTGELFF. The CDR3 coding sequence is TGTGCCAGCTCACTTCGACTAGCGAGCACCGGGGAGCTGTTTTTT.

V is TRBV30 and J is TRBJ2-1; D might be TRBD2 (5 bases). This CDR3 is 13 amino acids long. V lost 2 bases, J lost 10 bases, and 15 bases lay in between. Looked up from germline, CDR1 is GTSNPN and CDR2 is SVGIG (reference sequence). This chain's CDR3 is CAWSWAGFREQFF. CDR3 in DNA: TGTGCCTGGAGTTGGGCGGGCTTTCGGGAGCAGTTCTTC. The whole variable domain, remainder taken from reference TRBV30 and TRBJ2-1, is SQTIHQWPATLVQPVGSPLSLECTVEGTSNPNLYWYRQAAGRGLQLLFYSVGIGQISSEVPQNLSASRPQDRQFILSSKKLLLSDSGFYLCAWSWAGFREQFFGPGTRLTVL.

The CDR3 sequence: CASATGVRGQPQHF. Here the CDR3 DNA reads TGTGCCAGCGCCACAGGGGTCCGGGGTCAGCCCCAGCATTTT. This chain joins TRBV2 and TRBJ1-5; TRBD1 aligns across 7 bases. This CDR3 region has 14 residues. The germline gives CDR1 SNHLY, CDR2 FYNNEI. V was pared by 8 bases and J by 6 bases, with 10 bases of the junction left unmatched.

The chain combines TRBV30 with TRBJ2-6, with unresolved D. CDR3 length equals 15 residues. With 0 bases removed from V and 0 bases from J, the gap between germline ends came to 6 bases. CDR1 and CDR2 (germline): GTSNPN, SVGIG (reference sequence). The CDR3 protein is CAWSVLRSGANVLTF. The CDR3 region has the DNA TGTGCCTGGAGTGTACTACGCTCTGGGGCCAACGTCCTGACTTTC.

J is TRBJ1-4 and V is TRBV4-1, with D perhaps matching TRBD1 (5 bases). Per the germline V gene, CDR1 is MGHRA and CDR2 is YSYEKL. The germline V and J ends were trimmed by 1 base and 5 bases, with 11 bases remaining between them. The CDR3 spans 15 residues. The CDR3 nucleotides are TGCGCCAGCAGCCAAGGTTCAGGGTGGAATGAAAAACTGTTTTTT. It is translated as CASSQGSGWNEKLFF.